This entry features one T cell receptor (beta chain) sequence. The source of the sample is a study of cytotoxic CD8 clonotypes in ibrutinib-treated CLL. In the study overall: There were over nine relapsed/refractory patients and about 15 treatment-naive patients, and around 18 were IGHV unmutated. Partial responses totalled roughly 24 and complete responses 2; after median approximately 74 months, approximately 15 remained remitted and about 12 progressed.

With sequencing, the targeted depth ranged from 1 in 200,000 to 1 in 1 million T cells. Assay used: immunoSEQ multiplex PCR; TCRdb lists only in-frame clones, some missing. The repertoire holds roughly 220,000 clones, with roughly 73% as singletons. In germline, CDR1 is SNHLY, CDR2 FYNNEI. The CDR3 spans 15 residues. The ends were cut back, 4 bases at V and 0 bases at J, with 10 bases in the middle. The sample was PBMCs, taken after 12 months of ibrutinib treatment. This TCR was recovered from a human donor with chronic lymphocytic leukemia. The chain combines TRBV2 with TRBJ1-5, with D unclear. The CDR3: CASSVSLYSNQPQHF. CDR3 coding DNA: TGTGCCAGCAGTGTAAGTTTATATAGCAATCAGCCCCAGCATTTT.